In its sample, the clone carrying this TCR beta chain was seen once. The target antigen is unknown. This clone may be a read error of a much larger clone one base away. These data belong to a study of T cell repertoires in cytomegalovirus infection. Study details: CMV infection together with matching HLA type was indicated by public TCR beta signatures.

In germline, CDR1 is SGHVS, CDR2 FNYEAQ. CDR3 length: 16 residues. TCRdb fed the reads into MiXCR, producing one record per CDR3 protein. The data contain around 900,000 distinct CDR3 sequences, around 32% of them singletons. The chain is built from TRBV7-6 and TRBJ2-3, with 10 bases matching TRBD2. The sample here was cultured CD8+ T cells from PBMCs, taken from culture after CMV antigen stimulation. This TCR derives from a human donor in good health (CMV status not recorded). Some clones in this sample may be carry-over from other donors' samples. The chain's CDR3 is CANSLELAGTTDTQYF. CDR3 in DNA: TGTGCCAACAGCTTAGAACTAGCGGGGACCACAGATACGCAGTATTTT.